Following are 21 T cell receptor beta chains from one sample sequenced in a study of cytomegalovirus exposure and HLA in healthy donors. The PCR contained 60 Vbeta and 13 Jbeta primers. This table comes from immunoSEQ multiplex PCR, and its TCRdb copy is limited to in-frame clones, with some not included. The table shows 110,000 or so clones, with 74% occurring only once. The sample comprised PBMCs. The receptors here all came from a woman aged 40 to 50 in good health and CMV-seropositive.

The chain links TRBV4-2 to TRBJ2-5, with D maybe TRBD2 (5 bases). This CDR3 spans 15 amino acids. Trimming shortened V by 4 bases and J by 5 bases, and 17 bases separated the two germline ends. Germline-derived CDR1 and CDR2 are LGHNA and YNFKEQ. The CDR3 spells CASSPGSSESETQYF. The DNA of the CDR3 is TGTGCCAGCAGCCCCGGTAGTAGCGAGTCTGAGACCCAGTACTTC.

This chain joins TRBV5-1 and TRBJ2-2, with TRBD2 matching over 8 bases. Germline V gene data show CDR1 as SGHRS and CDR2 as YFSETQ. The length of the CDR3 is 17 residues. V lost 4 bases and J lost 4; bases outside the gene matches: 12. The CDR3 loop reads CASSRAGVAGLTGELFF. CDR3 bases: TGCGCCAGCAGCAGGGCCGGGGTAGCGGGGCTCACCGGGGAGCTGTTTTTT.

The chain has TRBV5-6 and TRBJ2-2; 9 bases agree with TRBD2. CDR3 length: 17 residues. The J segment lost 1 base and the V segment lost 4 bases, leaving 8 bases of the junction unmatched. CDR1 SGHDT and CDR2 YYEEEE come from the germline V gene. Here the CDR3 reads CASSRRLAGRNTGELFF. The CDR3 DNA sequence: TGTGCCAGCAGCCGCCGCCTAGCGGGAAGGAACACCGGGGAGCTGTTTTTT.

The genes are TRBV11-2 and TRBJ2-7, with D perhaps matching TRBD2 (7 bases). The CDR3 is made up of 18 amino acids. Trimming removed 2 bases from V and 0 bases from J, with 20 bases in between. CDR1 and CDR2 (germline): SGHAT, FQNNGV. The CDR3 sequence: CASSLWGLAGASSYEQYF. CDR3 nucleotide sequence: TGTGCCAGCAGCTTATGGGGCCTCGCGGGGGCGAGCTCCTACGAGCAGTACTTC.

This clone was detected only once. The chain combines TRBV9 with TRBJ1-2, with D perhaps TRBD1 (5 bases). The germline gives CDR1 SGDLS, CDR2 YYNGEE. CDR3 length equals 15 residues. The V gene lost 2 bases and the J gene lost 4 bases, with 15 bases spanning the gap. This chain's CDR3 is CASSVSKTEAYGYTF. CDR3 coding DNA: TGTGCCAGCAGCGTCTCTAAGACAGAGGCCTATGGCTACACCTTC.

The chain employs TRBV27 and TRBJ1-2; 7 bases match TRBD1. V shed 6 bases and J 0 bases; nucleotides not matched to a gene: 7. The germline gives CDR1 MNHEY, CDR2 SMNVEV (reference sequence). This CDR3 has 15 amino acids. The CDR3 DNA is TGTGCCAGCAGCTCGAGGGGGCGGGCTAACTATGGCTACACCTTC. This sequence encodes CASSSRGRANYGYTF.

The V call is TRBV7-2, the J call TRBJ2-7; D remains ambiguous. V was pared by 8 bases and J by 7 bases, with 6 bases between. CDR1 SGHTA and CDR2 FQGNSA come from the germline V gene. CDR3 length: 9 amino acids. CDR3: CASLEEQYF. CDR3 DNA: TGTGCCAGCCTAGAGGAGCAGTACTTC.

The V and J genes are TRBV5-1 and TRBJ2-2; TRBD1 agrees at 7 bases. The CDR3 extends over 14 amino acids. The germline gives CDR1 SGHRS, CDR2 YFSETQ. Trimming cost V 6 bases and J 0 bases; bases outside gene matches: 2. CDR3 sequence reads: CASNQGANTGELFF. Written as DNA, the CDR3 is TGCGCCAGCAACCAGGGGGCGAACACCGGGGAGCTGTTTTTT.

The chain links TRBV9 to TRBJ2-5; 15 bases fit TRBD2. V trimming: 4 bases; J trimming: 4 bases; junction bases outside the gene matches: 5. CDR1 is SGDLS, CDR2 YYNGEE, per germline. The CDR3 has 16 residues. Here the CDR3 DNA reads TGTGCCAGCAGCCCAGGACTAGCGGGAGGGCCAGAGACCCAGTACTTC. This codes for CASSPGLAGGPETQYF.

The V gene is TRBV15, the J gene TRBJ2-7, with D possibly TRBD1 on 5 matching bases. Germline CDR1 and CDR2: LNHNV and YYDKDF (reference sequence). The CDR3 is 14 amino acids. Trimming took off 4 bases at V and 5 bases at J, with 15 bases between the two ends. CDR3 sequence (DNA): TGTGCCACCAGCATGGACCGTTTGGGGCACGAGCAGTACTTC. Residues: CATSMDRLGHEQYF. Together with reference TRBV15 and TRBJ2-7, the CDR3 gives the full variable domain: DAMVIQNPRYQVTQFGKPVTLSCSQTLNHNVMYWYQQKSSQAPKLLFHYYDKDFNNEADTPDNFQSRRPNTSFCFLDIRSPGLGDTAMYLCATSMDRLGHEQYFGPGTRLTVT.

The gene calls are TRBV7-4 and TRBJ2-7; tentative D call: TRBD1 (6 bases). The CDR3 loop spans 16 amino acids. Germline V gene data show CDR1 as SGHVT and CDR2 as SQSDAQ. Trimming pared 1 base from V and 6 bases from J, leaving 19 bases between. The DNA of the CDR3 is TGTGCCAGCAGCTTAGGGCCGACAGGTTCCTATATCGAGCAGTACTTC. Encoded protein: CASSLGPTGSYIEQYF.

CDR3 DNA: TGCGCCAGCAGCTTGGGGGCAGGCGACACCTACGAGCAGTACTTC. Its protein product is CASSLGAGDTYEQYF. J is TRBJ2-7 and V is TRBV5-1; D is uncertain. V was clipped by 0 bases and J by 2 bases, with 12 bases between them. This CDR3 is 15 amino acids long. Germline V gives CDR1 SGHRS, CDR2 YFSETQ.

The J gene is TRBJ2-2, the V gene TRBV5-6, with D hard to call. CDR3 length: 15 amino acids. Germline CDR1 and CDR2: SGHDT and YYEEEE. The germline V and J ends were trimmed by 1 base and 0 bases, with 7 bases remaining between them. In DNA form, the CDR3 reads TGTGCCAGCAGCTTGATCCCAACGAACACCGGGGAGCTGTTTTTT. This encodes CASSLIPTNTGELFF. Using reference TRBV5-6 and TRBJ2-2 for the parts outside the CDR3, the full variable domain is DAGVTQSPTHLIKTRGQQVTLRCSPKSGHDTVSWYQQALGQGPQFIFQYYEEEERQRGNFPDRFSGHQFPNYSSELNVNALLLGDSALYLCASSLIPTNTGELFFGEGSRLTVL.

The CDR3 loop is CASSNRGWGYGYTF. The CDR3 coding sequence is TGTGCCAGCAGCAACAGGGGCTGGGGCTATGGCTACACCTTC. The chain carries TRBV6-5 and TRBJ1-2; 7 bases are a match to TRBD1. The V and J ends lost 6 bases and 4 bases, in that order; junction bases with no gene match: 8. CDR3 length equals 14 residues. Germline V gene sequence: CDR1 MNHEY, CDR2 SVGAGI.

V is TRBV7-9 and J is TRBJ2-7; 11 nucleotides match TRBD2. The CDR3 covers 16 residues. The germline CDR1 and CDR2 sequences are SEHNR and FQNEAQ (reference sequence). V shed 4 bases, J shed 1 base, and the junction held 6 bases outside the gene matches. The CDR3 is CASSSTTSGRSYEQYF. As DNA, the CDR3 is TGTGCCAGCAGCTCGACTACTAGCGGGAGATCCTACGAGCAGTACTTC.

The rearrangement joins TRBV19 to TRBJ1-1, with 8 bases matching TRBD1. Germline V lookup: CDR1 LNHDA, CDR2 SQIVND (reference sequence). The CDR3 sequence is 15 residues long. V was pared by 1 base and J by 4 bases, with 5 bases of the junction left unmatched. The CDR3 here is CASSIVRDRPTEAFF. CDR3 bases: TGTGCCAGTAGTATAGTGAGGGACAGGCCCACTGAAGCTTTCTTT.

The chain is built from TRBV30 and TRBJ1-4; weak D call: TRBD1 (5 bases). CDR1 is GTSNPN, CDR2 SVGIG, per germline (reference sequence). This CDR3 is 15 amino acids long. Between the trimmed V and J ends, which lost 3 bases and 2 bases, there was a span of 13 bases. The CDR3 nucleotides read TGTGCCTGGAGAATCGGGGGGACGACTAATGAAAAACTGTTTTTT. The encoded protein is CAWRIGGTTNEKLFF. Filled out from reference TRBV30 and TRBJ1-4, the complete variable domain reads SQTIHQWPATLVQPVGSPLSLECTVEGTSNPNLYWYRQAAGRGLQLLFYSVGIGQISSEVPQNLSASRPQDRQFILSSKKLLLSDSGFYLCAWRIGGTTNEKLFFGSGTQLSVL.

The chain employs TRBV5-4 and TRBJ1-2; D unclear. Germline CDR1 reads SGHNT; CDR2 reads YYREEE (reference sequence). CDR3 length: 13 residues. V gave up 4 bases and J gave up 4 bases, with 11 bases separating them. The CDR3 DNA is TGTGCCAGCAGCCAGTCGGGTCTCTATGGCTACACCTTC. It yields the protein CASSQSGLYGYTF.

V usage is TRBV29-1 and J usage is TRBJ1-1, with no clear D. The CDR3 runs 13 residues. Trimming shortened V by 5 bases and J by 0 bases, and 10 bases separated the two germline ends. Germline loops: CDR1 SQVTM, CDR2 ANQGSEA. The DNA of the CDR3 is TGCAGCGTTTCTTCGGGTGTGAACACTGAAGCTTTCTTT. Amino acids: CSVSSGVNTEAFF.

The chain uses TRBV18 and TRBJ2-1, with 7 positions matching TRBD2. The CDR3 consists of 15 residues. Germline-derived CDR1 and CDR2 are KGHSH and LQKENI. J gave up 2 bases and V 8 bases, and 9 bases lay outside the gene matches. The CDR3 nucleotides are TGTGCCAGCACACAGCGGGACGATCCCTACAATGAGCAGTTCTTC. This translates into CASTQRDDPYNEQFF.

The chain couples TRBV19 to TRBJ1-1; D is possibly TRBD1 (5 bases). The germline V and J ends were trimmed by 7 bases and 3 bases, with 15 bases remaining between them. The CDR3 totals 14 residues. Germline V gene data show CDR1 as LNHDA and CDR2 as SQIVND (reference sequence). For the CDR3, the DNA is TGTGCCAGTATGGCGGGGGTTGCGTACACTGAAGCTTTCTTT. Its translation: CASMAGVAYTEAFF.